This TCR beta chain was documented in a study of human T cells and chemical hapten exposure. There are 16 residues in the CDR3. CDR1 DFQATT and CDR2 SNEGSKA come from the germline V gene (reference sequence). Trimming shortened V by 0 bases and J by 0 bases, and 14 bases separated the two germline ends. Time point defined: patch test 1, 2 weeks after DPC sensitization. Treatment denoted: therapeutic diphenylcyclopropenone sensitization with weekly scalp DPC. As processed by the authors: Sample TCR totals centred on a median of about 100,000, ranging about 23,224 to 700,000. TCRdb reprocessed the RACE reads via MiXCR and lists one record per CDR3 protein. These V and J calls are TCRdb output, not the study's own analysis. The table includes 95,000 to 100,000 distinct CDR3 sequences, over 10% detected once.

The source is a woman aged 40-49 years with alopecia areata. Some clones in this sample may be carry-over from other donors' samples. V is TRBV20-1 and J is TRBJ2-5; D might be TRBD2 (6 bases). The specimen was whole blood, collected in connection with sensitization to the hapten diphenylcyclopropenone (DPC). The chain's CDR3 is CSARDSGEAYQETQYF. CDR3 nucleotides: TGCAGTGCTAGAGATTCGGGGGAGGCGTACCAAGAGACCCAGTACTTC.